This section outlines one T cell receptor beta chain sequence together with its context. This clonotype was recorded a few times. Its antigen specificity is not known. No much larger clone is present one base from it, and per-base qualities are unavailable. Libraries were constructed by 5' RACE. These reads were obtained on an Illumina HiSeq 2500. A second PCR of about 7 to 12 cycles was run with a J-beta primer mix and a sample-barcoded 5' primer. A unique molecular identifier was introduced onto each TCR beta cDNA molecule by a template-switch 5' adaptor carrying 12 random nucleotides. Each sample yielded at least 3 million CDR3-containing paired-end reads. First-strand cDNA was synthesized from all RNA with the Mint cDNA synthesis kit, primed by a TRBC-specific oligonucleotide. After uracil-DNA glycosylase treatment, a first 18-cycle PCR used universal primers M1SS and BC2_uni_R on all cDNA. Turning to the authors' computational methods: For normalization, 1 million high-quality reads, each with a distinct molecular identifier, were randomly selected from each sample. Instead of being binned into consensus sequences, reads that shared molecular identifiers were thrown out. MiTCR, run with a Q25 quality threshold and the strictest error-elimination algorithm, handled CDR3 identification, clonotype clustering and error correction. Lower-bound total TCR beta diversity was estimated with a nonparametric unseen species model using Euler transformation. The raw public data were reprocessed by TCRdb itself: fastp quality trimming at Q25, MiXCR clonotype calling, in-frame beta chains only. Rows with a matching CDR3 protein are joined into one entry that keeps the most common DNA and genes. TCRdb assigned the V and J calls; the authors' analysis was not used. This sample lists under 950,000 distinct CDR3 sequences; 22% were detected once. The ten largest account for about 22% of the sample.

This sample stems from a study of blood T cells in healthy people across ages (dated by TCRdb to between 2014 and 2016). General notes on the study: In model experiments, roughly one uniquely barcoded TCR beta cDNA molecule per two T cells was captured by template switching. Age-related changes in TCR beta repertoire diversity were measured in the study by deep sequencing normalized with unique cDNA molecular identifiers. The donors were split into four age groups: young (average around 15 years), middle-aged (about 40), aged (about 56) and long-lived (about 74). Donors of different ages were randomly distributed across sequencing lanes to avoid experimental bias. For two donors (one aged 18 to 29 and one aged 80 or older), the study analyzed two additional independent replicas of 1 million unique cDNA reads from the same blood draw. Paper-wide results and their limitations: Bulk unsorted PBMC profiling prevented conclusive comparison of naive and antigen-experienced compartments. As age increased, observed TCR beta diversity per million T cells dropped in a roughly linear way, and a significant reduction was already evident by age about 40. Donor CMV infection status was unknown, potentially confounding age-related changes in expanded clonotypes. There was a strong correlation between observed TCR beta diversity and the percentage of naive T cells measured by flow cytometry. Estimates of total diversity based on one million sequenced T cells were considered lower bounds and underestimates. Compared with the aged group, the long-lived group had more naive CD4+ T cells, fewer expanded clones and increased TCR diversity, a pattern suggesting age selection.

CDR1 LGHNA and CDR2 YSLEER are derived from the germline V gene. V is clipped by 4 bases and J by 4 bases, and the sequence between their germline boundaries is 23 bases long. Its CDR3 holds 18 amino acids, cysteine through phenylalanine. Only the CDR3 DNA is retained, 54 bases long and in frame from the first base. Systemically healthy Caucasian individuals from Russia, 39 in total and aged roughly 6 to 100 years, were included as donors. Approximately 9.3 milliliters of peripheral blood were drawn from each donor into EDTA-treated Vacutainer tubes. Ficoll-Paque density-gradient centrifugation was used to isolate PBMCs, with at least 6 million obtained per sample. Trizol reagent was used to extract total RNA from PBMCs, with at least 6 micrograms per sample. Naive CD45RAhigh/CD27high T cell percentages were measured by flow cytometry on a PBMC aliquot from every donor.

The receptor was isolated from a man between 65 and 79 years old in good health. The sample consisted of blood. The V and J segments used are TRBV4-3 and TRBJ2-1, with TRBD2 perhaps the D gene, on 6 matching bases. Read as DNA, the sequence is TGCGCCAGCAGCCCCGAACATTGGAGGGGAGCTGAATACAATGAGCAGTTCTTC. This translates into CASSPEHWRGAEYNEQFF.